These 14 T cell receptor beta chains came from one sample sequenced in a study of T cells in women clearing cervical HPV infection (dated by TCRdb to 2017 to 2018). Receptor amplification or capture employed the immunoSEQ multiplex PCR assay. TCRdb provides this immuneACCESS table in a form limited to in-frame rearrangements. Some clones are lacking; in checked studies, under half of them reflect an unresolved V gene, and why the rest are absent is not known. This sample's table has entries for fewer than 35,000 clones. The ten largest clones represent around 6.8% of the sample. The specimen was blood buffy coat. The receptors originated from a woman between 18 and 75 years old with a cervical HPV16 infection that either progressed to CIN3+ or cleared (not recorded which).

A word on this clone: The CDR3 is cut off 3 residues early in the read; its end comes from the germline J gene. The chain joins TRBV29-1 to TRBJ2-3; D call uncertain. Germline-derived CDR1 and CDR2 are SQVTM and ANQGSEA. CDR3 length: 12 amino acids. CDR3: CSVFTPGETQYF. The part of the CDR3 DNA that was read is TGCAGCGTGTTCACGCCGGGTGAGACG.

The part of the CDR3 DNA that was read is TGCGCCAGCAGCTTGGATCCAGGGCGGAACACCGGGGAG. This gives the protein CASSLDPGRNTGE. The entire CDR3 is CASSLDPGRNTGELFF. This chain links TRBV5-1 with TRBJ2-2; TRBD1 is a possible D gene (5 bases). The read terminates 3 residues ahead of where the CDR3 ends, so the germline J gene completes it. Germline V gene data show CDR1 as SGHRS and CDR2 as YFSETQ. V lost 0 bases and J lost 1, with 10 bases in between. The CDR3 has 16 residues.

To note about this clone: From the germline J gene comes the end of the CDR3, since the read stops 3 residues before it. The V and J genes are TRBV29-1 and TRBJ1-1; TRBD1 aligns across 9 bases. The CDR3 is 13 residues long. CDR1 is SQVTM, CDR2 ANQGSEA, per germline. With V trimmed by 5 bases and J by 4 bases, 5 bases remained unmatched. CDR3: CSVRQGEATEAFF. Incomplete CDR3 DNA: TGCAGCGTTCGACAGGGGGAGGCCACTGAA.

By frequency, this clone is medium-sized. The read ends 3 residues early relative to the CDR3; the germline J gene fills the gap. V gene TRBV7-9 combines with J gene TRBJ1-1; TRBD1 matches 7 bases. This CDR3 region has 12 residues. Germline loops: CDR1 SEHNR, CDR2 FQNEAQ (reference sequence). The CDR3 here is CASSLPQGEAFF. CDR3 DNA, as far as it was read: TGTGCCAGCAGCTTGCCACAGGGGGAA.

Partial CDR3 DNA: TGTGCCAGTAGTATAGCGGGACTAGCGGGAGGCGAC. Translation: CASSIAGLAGGD. The entire CDR3 is CASSIAGLAGGDYTF. The chain has TRBV19 and TRBJ1-2; D might be TRBD1 (5 bases). From the germline J gene comes the end of the CDR3, since the read stops 3 residues before it. CDR1 is LNHDA, CDR2 SQIVND, per germline (reference sequence). There are 15 residues in the CDR3.

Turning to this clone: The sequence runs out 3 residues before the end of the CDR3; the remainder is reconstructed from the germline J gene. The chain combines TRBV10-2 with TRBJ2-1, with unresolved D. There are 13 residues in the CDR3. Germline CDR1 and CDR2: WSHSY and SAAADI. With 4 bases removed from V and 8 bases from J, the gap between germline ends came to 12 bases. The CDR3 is CASSVGSQDEQFF. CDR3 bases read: TGCGCCAGCAGTGTTGGTAGTCAGGATGAG.

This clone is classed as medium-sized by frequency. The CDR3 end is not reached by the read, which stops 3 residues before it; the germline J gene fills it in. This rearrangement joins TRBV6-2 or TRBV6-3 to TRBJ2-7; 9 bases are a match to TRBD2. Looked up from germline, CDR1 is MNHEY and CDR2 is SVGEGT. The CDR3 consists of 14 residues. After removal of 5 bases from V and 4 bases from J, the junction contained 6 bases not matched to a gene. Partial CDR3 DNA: TGTGCCAGCAGTCCGGGACTAGCACAATACGAG. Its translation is CASSPGLAQYE. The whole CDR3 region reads CASSPGLAQYEQYF.

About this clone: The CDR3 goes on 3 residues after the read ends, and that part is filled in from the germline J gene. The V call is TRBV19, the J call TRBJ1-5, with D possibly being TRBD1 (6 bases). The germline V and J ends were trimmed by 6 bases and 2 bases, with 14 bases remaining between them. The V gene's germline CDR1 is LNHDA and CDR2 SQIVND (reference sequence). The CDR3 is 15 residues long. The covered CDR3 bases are TGTGCCAGTAGCCGGACAGCGGATGGCAATCAGCCC. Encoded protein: CASSRTADGNQP. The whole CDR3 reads CASSRTADGNQPQHF.

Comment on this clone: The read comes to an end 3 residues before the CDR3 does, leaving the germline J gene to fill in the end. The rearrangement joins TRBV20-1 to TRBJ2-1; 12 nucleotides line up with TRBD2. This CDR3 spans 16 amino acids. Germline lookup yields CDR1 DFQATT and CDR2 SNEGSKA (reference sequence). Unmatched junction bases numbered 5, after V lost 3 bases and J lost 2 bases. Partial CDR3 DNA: TGCAGTGCTAGGCCGACTAGCGGGAGAACCTACAATGAG. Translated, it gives CSARPTSGRTYNE. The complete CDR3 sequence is CSARPTSGRTYNEQFF.

CDR3 DNA (partial): TGTGCCAGCAGCCCGTTTTTCGCGTCGACAGAA. This translates into CASSPFFASTE. In full, the CDR3 is CASSPFFASTELFF. The chain links TRBV7-6 to TRBJ1-4; D might be TRBD1 (5 bases). The read terminates 3 residues ahead of where the CDR3 ends, so the germline J gene completes it. There are 14 residues in the CDR3. Germline V gene sequence: CDR1 SGHVS, CDR2 FNYEAQ.

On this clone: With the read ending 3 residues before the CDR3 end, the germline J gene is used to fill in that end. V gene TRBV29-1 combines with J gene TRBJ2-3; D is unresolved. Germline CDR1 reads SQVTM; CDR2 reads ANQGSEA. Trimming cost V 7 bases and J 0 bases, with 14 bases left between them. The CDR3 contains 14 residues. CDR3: CSASVYSSTDTQYF. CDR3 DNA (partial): TGCAGCGCCTCTGTGTATTCTAGCACAGATACG.

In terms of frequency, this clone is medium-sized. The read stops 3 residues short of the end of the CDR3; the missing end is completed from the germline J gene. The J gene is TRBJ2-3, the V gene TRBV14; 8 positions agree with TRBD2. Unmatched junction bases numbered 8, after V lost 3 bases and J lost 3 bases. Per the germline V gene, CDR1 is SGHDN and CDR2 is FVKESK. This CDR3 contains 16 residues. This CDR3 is CASSHRKREKTDTQYF. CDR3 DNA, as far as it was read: TGTGCCAGCAGCCACCGGAAGCGGGAGAAAACAGATACG.

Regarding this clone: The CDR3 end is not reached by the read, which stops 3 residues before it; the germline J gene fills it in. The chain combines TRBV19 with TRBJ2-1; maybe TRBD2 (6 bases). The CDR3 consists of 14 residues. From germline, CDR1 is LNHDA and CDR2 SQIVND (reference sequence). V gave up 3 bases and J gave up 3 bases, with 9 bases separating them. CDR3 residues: CASSMGGNYNEQFF. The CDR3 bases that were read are TGTGCCAGTAGTATGGGCGGGAACTACAATGAG.

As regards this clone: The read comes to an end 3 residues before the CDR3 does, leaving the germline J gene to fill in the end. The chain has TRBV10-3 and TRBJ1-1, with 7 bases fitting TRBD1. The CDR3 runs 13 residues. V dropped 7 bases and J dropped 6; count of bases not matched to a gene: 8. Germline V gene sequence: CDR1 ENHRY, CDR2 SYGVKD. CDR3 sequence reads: CAIMTGREAEAFF. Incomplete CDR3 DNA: TGTGCCATCATGACAGGGCGGGAAGCTGAA.